The rows below give T cell receptor beta chains drawn from one sample of a study of T cell repertoires in cytomegalovirus infection. Which antigens these TCRs recognize remains unknown. TCRdb re-derived calls from the reads in MiXCR, one entry per CDR3 protein. The sample holds about a million distinct CDR3 sequences, around a third seen once. The sample consisted of cultured CD8+ T cells from PBMCs, taken from culture after CMV antigen stimulation. All receptors come from a human donor in good health (CMV status not recorded). Some clones in this sample may be carry-over from other donors' samples. The CDR3 runs from the conserved cysteine through the conserved F or W. D genes are given only for firm matches. The size field is filled for only some rows; it gives once, few, many or a size class.

D: TRBD1; size: NA; V: TRBV4-1; J: TRBJ1-1; CDR3: CASSHDFTGASPEAFF; DNA: TGCGCCAGCAGCCACGATTTCACAGGGGCTTCTCCTGAAGCTTTCTTT
D: TRBD1; size: many; V: TRBV6-6; J: TRBJ1-1; CDR3: CASSYGRMGQGKTEAFF; DNA: TGTGCCAGCAGTTACGGCCGAATGGGACAGGGGAAAACTGAAGCTTTCTTT
D: TRBD1; size: once; V: TRBV29-1; J: TRBJ1-1; CDR3: CSVVGTGVGNTEAFF; DNA: TGCAGCGTTGTCGGGACAGGGGTGGGGAACACTGAAGCTTTCTTT
D: NA; size: NA; V: TRBV27; J: TRBJ1-1; CDR3: CASSSGNGNTEAFF; DNA: TGTGCCAGCAGTTCGGGCAACGGGAACACTGAAGCTTTCTTT
D: TRBD1; size: many; V: TRBV7-2; J: TRBJ2-1; CDR3: CASSFSNPGTGNEQFF; DNA: TGTGCCAGCAGCTTTTCTAACCCAGGGACAGGGAATGAGCAGTTCTTC
D: NA; size: NA; V: TRBV6-8; J: TRBJ1-5; CDR3: CASSYSWGLSTDTQHF; DNA: TGTGCCAGCAGTTACTCGTGGGGCCTGAGCACAGATACGCAGCATTTT
D: NA; size: few; V: TRBV6-5; J: TRBJ1-4; CDR3: CASSRTGGTNEKLFF; DNA: TGTGCCAGCAGTCGAACCGGGGGAACTAATGAAAAACTGTTTTTT
D: NA; size: NA; V: TRBV12-3/TRBV12-4; J: TRBJ2-3; CDR3: CASSFVATSTDTQYF; DNA: TGTGCCAGCAGTTTCGTAGCGACTAGCACAGATACGCAGTATTTT
D: NA; size: NA; V: TRBV5-1; J: TRBJ1-1; CDR3: CASSSGRGTEAFF; DNA: TGCGCCAGCAGCTCCGGCCGGGGGACTGAAGCTTTCTTT
D: NA; size: few; V: TRBV29-1; J: TRBJ2-1; CDR3: CSADPTGRENIREQFF; DNA: TGCAGCGCCGACCCGACGGGCAGGGAGAATATACGTGAGCAGTTCTTC
D: NA; size: once; V: TRBV7-9; J: TRBJ2-2; CDR3: CASSTQGSVNTGELFF; DNA: TGTGCCAGCAGCACCCAGGGATCCGTAAACACCGGGGAGCTGTTTTTT
D: TRBD2; size: few; V: TRBV20-1; J: TRBJ2-7; CDR3: CSARDRTSGGYEQYF; DNA: TGCAGTGCTAGAGACCGGACTAGCGGGGGATACGAGCAGTACTTC
D: NA; size: NA; V: TRBV12-3/TRBV12-4; J: TRBJ2-2; CDR3: CASIFSGTSTGELFF; DNA: TGTGCCAGCATATTCTCCGGGACCAGCACCGGGGAGCTGTTTTTT
D: NA; size: NA; V: TRBV6-4; J: TRBJ2-3; CDR3: CASSRGDRDTQYF; DNA: TGTGCCAGCAGTAGGGGGGACCGAGATACGCAGTATTTT
D: TRBD1; size: NA; V: TRBV29-1; J: TRBJ1-2; CDR3: CSVGGQITYGYTF; DNA: TGCAGCGTTGGGGGACAGATTACCTATGGCTACACCTTC
D: TRBD2; size: few; V: TRBV10-2; J: TRBJ2-2; CDR3: CASEGAGGPLFTGELFF; DNA: TGCGCCAGCGAGGGAGCGGGGGGGCCCCTTTTCACCGGGGAGCTGTTTTTT
D: NA; size: NA; V: TRBV20-1; J: TRBJ2-7; CDR3: CSARDLRGDTYEQYF; DNA: TGCAGTGCTAGAGATCTCCGCGGGGACACCTACGAGCAGTACTTC
D: NA; size: many; V: TRBV6-1; J: TRBJ1-1; CDR3: CASSDLILGFMDTEAFF; DNA: TGTGCCAGCAGTGATCTTATTTTGGGTTTTATGGACACTGAAGCTTTCTTT
D: NA; size: NA; V: TRBV7-9; J: TRBJ1-4; CDR3: CASSLGGQSNEKLFF; DNA: TGTGCCAGCAGCTTAGGCGGACAGTCTAATGAAAAACTGTTTTTT
D: TRBD2; size: few; V: TRBV7-9; J: TRBJ2-2; CDR3: CASGGTSGTNTGELFF; DNA: TGTGCCAGCGGGGGGACTAGCGGGACGAACACCGGGGAGCTGTTTTTT
D: TRBD1; size: NA; V: TRBV24-1; J: TRBJ2-5; CDR3: CATSDLRDSQETQYF; DNA: TGTGCCACCAGTGATTTGAGGGACAGCCAAGAGACCCAGTACTTC
D: NA; size: few; V: TRBV4-1; J: TRBJ2-7; CDR3: CASSQSGTAGYEQYF; DNA: TGCGCCAGCAGCCAAAGCGGAACAGCGGGCTACGAGCAGTACTTC
D: NA; size: NA; V: TRBV19; J: TRBJ1-3; CDR3: CASSMGRQYMDTIYF; DNA: TGTGCCAGTAGTATGGGGCGACAGTATATGGACACCATATATTTT
D: NA; size: NA; V: TRBV19; J: TRBJ2-6; CDR3: CASRTTGSGANVLTF; DNA: TGTGCCAGTAGGACGACAGGATCTGGGGCCAACGTCCTGACTTTC
D: TRBD2; size: few; V: TRBV6-1; J: TRBJ2-1; CDR3: CASSDKHRLAGFNEQFF; DNA: TGTGCCAGCAGTGACAAACACCGACTAGCGGGGTTCAATGAGCAGTTCTTC
D: TRBD2; size: many; V: TRBV7-7; J: TRBJ2-1; CDR3: CASSLEAKRGVEQFF; DNA: TGTGCTAGCAGCTTAGAGGCCAAGCGGGGAGTTGAGCAGTTCTTC
D: TRBD2; size: many; V: TRBV7-2; J: TRBJ2-4; CDR3: CASSFLTSGGAKNIQYF; DNA: TGTGCCAGCAGCTTCCTGACTAGCGGGGGGGCAAAAAACATTCAGTACTTC
D: TRBD2; size: NA; V: TRBV28; J: TRBJ2-1; CDR3: CASSWSGGGEQFF; DNA: TGTGCCAGCAGTTGGAGCGGGGGAGGGGAGCAGTTCTTC
D: NA; size: few; V: TRBV27; J: TRBJ2-1; CDR3: CASSLGGLDEQFF; DNA: TGTGCCAGCAGTTTGGGGGGACTGGATGAGCAGTTCTTC
D: NA; size: many; V: TRBV7-2; J: TRBJ2-3; CDR3: CASSPGHGSADTQYF; DNA: TGTGCCAGCAGCCCGGGACACGGGTCGGCAGATACGCAGTATTTT
D: NA; size: NA; V: TRBV9; J: TRBJ1-2; CDR3: CASSDRVVGYTF; DNA: TGTGCCAGCAGCGACAGGGTCGTTGGCTACACCTTC
D: TRBD1; size: few; V: TRBV7-8; J: TRBJ1-6; CDR3: CASSLFSGQGFINSPLHF; DNA: TGTGCCAGCAGCTTATTTAGTGGACAGGGATTCATTAATTCACCCCTCCACTTT
D: NA; size: many; V: TRBV7-2; J: TRBJ2-1; CDR3: CASSLRSGLRSYNEQFF; DNA: TGTGCCAGCAGCTTAAGGAGCGGACTAAGGTCCTACAATGAGCAGTTCTTC
D: TRBD1; size: few; V: TRBV25-1; J: TRBJ1-1; CDR3: CASSVQGARLEAFF; DNA: TGTGCCAGCAGTGTGCAGGGGGCGCGTCTTGAAGCTTTCTTT
D: NA; size: NA; V: TRBV28; J: TRBJ2-1; CDR3: CASSFFESGDYNEQFF; DNA: TGTGCCAGCAGTTTTTTTGAGTCAGGGGACTACAATGAGCAGTTCTTC
D: NA; size: NA; V: TRBV2; J: TRBJ1-5; CDR3: CASSETLGGMWYQPQHF; DNA: TGTGCCAGCAGTGAAACTCTGGGGGGGATGTGGTATCAGCCCCAGCATTTT
D: NA; size: NA; V: TRBV6-5; J: TRBJ2-3; CDR3: CASSYEDSTDTQYF; DNA: TGTGCCAGCAGTTACGAAGACAGCACAGATACGCAGTATTTT
D: NA; size: NA; V: TRBV6-1; J: TRBJ2-1; CDR3: CAGNRAGYNEQFF; DNA: TGTGCCGGAAACAGGGCCGGATACAATGAGCAGTTCTTC
D: NA; size: NA; V: TRBV7-6; J: TRBJ1-4; CDR3: CASRDILSNEKLFF; DNA: TGTGCCAGCCGGGACATTTTATCGAATGAAAAACTGTTTTTT
D: NA; size: many; V: TRBV12-3/TRBV12-4; J: TRBJ1-1; CDR3: CASSLTNTEAFF; DNA: TGTGCCAGCAGCTTAACGAACACTGAAGCTTTCTTT
D: NA; size: few; V: TRBV4-1; J: TRBJ2-2; CDR3: CASSQEGRGVTGELFF; DNA: TGCGCCAGCAGCCAAGAGGGCAGAGGGGTCACCGGGGAGCTGTTTTTT
D: NA; size: NA; V: TRBV5-1; J: TRBJ1-1; CDR3: CASSLAVGDWRKNTEAFF; DNA: TGCGCCAGCAGCTTGGCCGTCGGGGACTGGAGGAAGAACACTGAAGCTTTCTTT
D: NA; size: NA; V: TRBV20-1; J: TRBJ2-7; CDR3: CSASAGLSYEQYF; DNA: TGCAGTGCTAGCGCAGGGCTCTCCTACGAGCAGTACTTC
D: NA; size: NA; V: TRBV10-1; J: TRBJ1-1; CDR3: CASSESRNTEAFF; DNA: TGCGCCAGCAGTGAGTCCCGGAACACTGAAGCTTTCTTT
D: TRBD2; size: NA; V: TRBV11-1; J: TRBJ2-7; CDR3: CASSGPGTSGGAYEQYF; DNA: TGTGCCAGCAGCGGTCCCGGGACTAGCGGGGGGGCCTACGAGCAGTACTTC
D: TRBD1; size: NA; V: TRBV7-9; J: TRBJ1-1; CDR3: CASSPRDSSMLNTEAFF; DNA: TGTGCCAGCAGCCCCCGGGACAGCTCCATGTTGAACACTGAAGCTTTCTTT
D: NA; size: NA; V: TRBV4-1; J: TRBJ1-2; CDR3: CASSQDGGMVNGYTF; DNA: TGCGCCAGCAGCCAAGACGGGGGAATGGTGAATGGCTACACCTTC
D: NA; size: NA; V: TRBV27; J: TRBJ1-2; CDR3: CASSFRPSAKGYGYTF; DNA: TGTGCCAGCAGTTTTCGGCCTTCCGCGAAAGGGTATGGCTACACCTTC
D: NA; size: NA; V: TRBV7-8; J: TRBJ2-1; CDR3: CASSLDRPIYNEQFF; DNA: TGTGCCAGCAGCCTTGACCGTCCTATCTACAATGAGCAGTTCTTC
D: NA; size: few; V: TRBV25-1; J: TRBJ2-2; CDR3: CASSEPNREWELFF; DNA: TGTGCCAGCAGTGAACCTAACAGGGAGTGGGAGCTGTTTTTT
D: NA; size: NA; V: TRBV27; J: TRBJ2-5; CDR3: CASSGIGETQYF; DNA: TGTGCCAGCAGTGGAATAGGAGAGACCCAGTACTTC
D: NA; size: NA; V: TRBV5-4; J: TRBJ1-3; CDR3: CASSLTRTGNTIYF; DNA: TGTGCCAGCAGCTTGACAAGGACTGGAAACACCATATATTTT
D: TRBD1; size: many; V: TRBV7-8; J: TRBJ1-5; CDR3: CASSYRDRGFNQPQHF; DNA: TGTGCCAGCAGTTATCGGGACAGGGGGTTTAATCAGCCCCAGCATTTT
D: TRBD1; size: NA; V: TRBV9; J: TRBJ1-4; CDR3: CASSGRQGTNEKLFF; DNA: TGTGCCAGCAGCGGAAGACAGGGAACTAATGAAAAACTGTTTTTT